These 17 T cell receptor beta chains share one sample of origin, sequenced in a study of cytomegalovirus exposure and HLA in healthy donors. PCR was performed using 60 Vbeta and 13 Jbeta primers. This table comes from immunoSEQ multiplex PCR, and its TCRdb copy is limited to in-frame clones, with some not included. The sample holds 100,000 to 150,000 clones, around 78% seen once. Sequenced material: PBMCs. These receptors were obtained from a middle-aged man in good health and CMV-seronegative.

The V gene is TRBV7-2, the J gene TRBJ1-1, with D maybe TRBD1 (5 bases). The germline V and J ends were trimmed by 2 bases and 3 bases, with 7 bases remaining between them. Per germline, CDR1 SGHTA and CDR2 FQGNSA. The CDR3 runs to 13 residues. CDR3 region: CASSLQGYTEAFF. In nucleotides, the CDR3 is TGTGCCAGCAGCTTACAGGGTTACACTGAAGCTTTCTTT.

This rearrangement joins TRBV9 to TRBJ1-5; D is possibly TRBD1 (6 bases). CDR1 and CDR2 (germline): SGDLS, YYNGEE. This CDR3 contains 15 residues. Deletions cut 3 bases from V and 5 bases from J, with 15 bases between. Here the CDR3 reads CASSESGDTYQPQHF. As DNA, the CDR3 is TGTGCCAGCAGCGAATCCGGGGACACCTATCAGCCCCAGCATTTT.

The table lists this clone with a few counts. V gene TRBV5-6 combines with J gene TRBJ2-1, with D uncertain. V lost 1 base to trimming and J lost 7 bases, with 15 bases between them. The germline CDR1 and CDR2 sequences are SGHDT and YYEEEE. The length of the CDR3 is 15 residues. CDR3 sequence reads: CASSLRLGYGNEQFF. The CDR3 bases are TGTGCCAGCAGCTTGCGTTTGGGCTATGGGAATGAGCAGTTCTTC.

V gene TRBV6-4 combines with J gene TRBJ1-2, with D uncertain. Looked up from germline, CDR1 is MRHNA and CDR2 is SNTAGT. CDR3 length: 17 amino acids. With 4 bases removed from V and 7 bases from J, the gap between germline ends came to 25 bases. In DNA, the CDR3 is TGTGCCAGCAGTGCCCTAATCTTAATAGATGGGCCTGCTGGCTACACCTTC. Translation gives CASSALILIDGPAGYTF.

In this sample, this clone turned up a few times. V and J are TRBV6-1 and TRBJ2-7, with TRBD1 as a possible D gene (5 bases). The germline V gene encodes CDR1 MNHNS and CDR2 SASEGT. The CDR3 is 13 residues long. Between the trimmed V and J ends, which lost 6 bases and 4 bases, there was a span of 13 bases. CDR3 DNA sequence: TGTGCCAGCAGCAGGGTATTCGCGTACGAGCAGTACTTC. Amino acids: CASSRVFAYEQYF.

CDR3 nucleotide sequence: TGTGCCAGCAGTTTATCGACAGTCAATCAGCCCCAGCATTTT. Protein product: CASSLSTVNQPQHF. This chain connects TRBV28 to TRBJ1-5, with a possible D match to TRBD1 (5 bases). Germline V gene lookup returns CDR1 MDHEN and CDR2 SYDVKM. CDR3 length: 14 amino acids. Between the trimmed V and J ends, which lost 1 base and 3 bases, there was a span of 7 bases.

The chain carries TRBV5-1 and TRBJ1-2; TRBD1 is a possible D gene (6 bases). Trimming shortened V by 7 bases and J by 1 base, and 14 bases separated the two germline ends. Germline values: CDR1 SGHRS, CDR2 YFSETQ. The CDR3 spans 14 residues. This CDR3 reads CASGYQDSNYGYTF. The CDR3 DNA is TGCGCCAGCGGATACCAGGACAGTAACTATGGCTACACCTTC.

This clone was observed a handful of times. This chain connects TRBV11-2 to TRBJ1-6; perhaps TRBD1 as D (5 bases). This CDR3 has 15 amino acids. V was clipped by 4 bases and J by 5 bases, with 12 bases between them. Germline V gives CDR1 SGHAT, CDR2 FQNNGV. CDR3 protein: CASSWQGLNNSPLHF. CDR3 coding DNA: TGTGCCAGCAGCTGGCAGGGCTTGAATAATTCACCCCTCCACTTT.

The chain has TRBV6-6 and TRBJ1-2, with D perhaps matching TRBD1 (5 bases). Germline V gives CDR1 MNHNY, CDR2 SVGAGI (reference sequence). The CDR3 totals 14 residues. With 3 bases removed from V and 6 bases from J, the gap between germline ends came to 14 bases. Here the CDR3 DNA reads TGTGCCAGCAGTTATTCAGGGCTTGGAGATGGCTACACCTTC. Its translation: CASSYSGLGDGYTF.

With regard to this clone: Other DNA variants within this sample encode the same CDR3. The chain carries TRBV5-1 and TRBJ2-7; 14 bases align to TRBD2. Per germline, CDR1 SGHRS and CDR2 YFSETQ. With 4 bases clipped from V and 3 bases from J, the junction kept 3 bases outside the gene matches. The length of the CDR3 is 15 residues. CDR3 sequence: CASSLGTSGGYEQYF. Here the CDR3 DNA reads TGCGCCAGCAGCCTGGGGACTAGCGGGGGCTACGAGCAGTACTTC.

The count of this clone is one. The chain joins TRBV4-3 to TRBJ1-4; D not resolved. CDR1 LGHNA and CDR2 YSLEER come from the germline V gene. The CDR3 consists of 15 residues. V gave up 4 bases and J gave up 8 bases, with 17 bases separating them. As DNA, the CDR3 is TGCGCCAGCAGCCTCCTGAGCGGGCGAGGAGAAAAACTGTTTTTT. This translates into CASSLLSGRGEKLFF.

The chain carries TRBV27 and TRBJ2-5; perhaps TRBD2 as D (6 bases). Germline CDR1 is MNHEY and CDR2 is SMNVEV (reference sequence). The CDR3 runs 15 residues. V lost 7 bases and J 3 bases, leaving 18 bases between the germline ends. CDR3 in DNA: TGTGCCAGCAAGGACTTGGGGGGTGGAAAAGAGACCCAGTACTTC. Its translation: CASKDLGGGKETQYF.

V and J are TRBV25-1 and TRBJ1-1, with D possibly matching TRBD1 (6 bases). This CDR3 is 14 amino acids long. Germline loops: CDR1 MGHDK, CDR2 SYGVNS. V was trimmed by 3 bases and J by 4 bases, leaving 12 bases between them. In nucleotides, the CDR3 is TGTGCCAGCAGTGATACAGGGAGTTCCACTGAAGCTTTCTTT. This encodes CASSDTGSSTEAFF.

The chain has TRBV25-1 and TRBJ1-5; tentative D call: TRBD1 (6 bases). V shed 8 bases and J shed 0 bases, with 11 bases lying between them. Germline values: CDR1 MGHDK, CDR2 SYGVNS. CDR3 length equals 14 residues. The CDR3 spells CASAKQGSNQPQHF. CDR3 nucleotide sequence: TGTGCCAGCGCCAAACAGGGTAGCAATCAGCCCCAGCATTTT.

This clone has only a few counts. The chain carries TRBV4-1 and TRBJ2-3, with a weak D call TRBD1 (7 bases). Germline V gene lookup returns CDR1 MGHRA and CDR2 YSYEKL. The CDR3 sequence is 16 residues long. V was pared by 0 bases and J by 6 bases, with 16 bases between. The CDR3 DNA is TGCGCCAGCAGCCAAGATTTTCCAGGGGGGTGGGATACGCAGTATTTT. The encoded protein is CASSQDFPGGWDTQYF.

This clone has just one count. The gene calls are TRBV6-1 and TRBJ1-2; D is possibly TRBD1 (6 bases). The CDR3 sequence is 14 residues long. Between the trimmed V and J ends, which lost 4 bases and 2 bases, there was a span of 11 bases. Germline CDR1 reads MNHNS; CDR2 reads SASEGT. CDR3 sequence: CASSVITGNYGYTF. In nucleotides, the CDR3 is TGTGCCAGCAGTGTAATCACAGGGAACTATGGCTACACCTTC.

This sequence joins TRBV7-2 and TRBJ1-5; 7 bases fit TRBD1. The CDR3 is made up of 14 amino acids. V shed 5 bases, J shed 5 bases, and the junction held 6 bases outside the gene matches. In germline, CDR1 is SGHTA, CDR2 FQGNSA. The CDR3 loop reads CASSTTGFYQPQHF. The CDR3 nucleotides read TGTGCCAGCAGCACGACAGGGTTCTATCAGCCCCAGCATTTT.